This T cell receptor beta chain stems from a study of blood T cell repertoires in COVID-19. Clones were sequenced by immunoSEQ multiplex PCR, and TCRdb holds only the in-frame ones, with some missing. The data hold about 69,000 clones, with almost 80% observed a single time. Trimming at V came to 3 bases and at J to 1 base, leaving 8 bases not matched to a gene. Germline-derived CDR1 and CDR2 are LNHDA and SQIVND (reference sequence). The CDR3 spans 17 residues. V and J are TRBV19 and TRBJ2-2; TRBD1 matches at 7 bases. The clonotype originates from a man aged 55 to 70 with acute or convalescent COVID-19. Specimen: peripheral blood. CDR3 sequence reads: CASSMNRGQRNTGELFF. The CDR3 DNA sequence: TGTGCCAGTAGTATGAATCGGGGACAGAGGAACACCGGGGAGCTGTTTTTT. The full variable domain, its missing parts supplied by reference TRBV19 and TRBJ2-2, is DGGITQSPKYLFRKEGQNVTLSCEQNLNHDAMYWYRQDPGQGLRLIYYSQIVNDFQKGDIAEGYSVSREKKESFPLTVTSAQKNPTAFYLCASSMNRGQRNTGELFFGEGSRLTVL.